This T cell receptor beta chain was sequenced for a study of T cell repertoires in cytomegalovirus infection. Findings and limits, study-wide: Cumulative public TCR beta family frequency identified carriers of CMV plus the relevant HLA. Ex vivo, HLA-C-restricted CMV-specific TCR beta clonotypes prevailed over the rest of the response.

This clonotype was recorded at least ten times. Its target is not known. CDR3 length: 14 amino acids. The V end lost 5 bases, the J end lost 1 base, and 12 bases lay between the germline ends. CDR1 and CDR2 from the germline V gene are MDHEN and SYDVKM. TCRdb processed the reads anew with MiXCR; each CDR3 protein has one entry. The data show 550,000 to 850,000 distinct CDR3 sequences, roughly 30% seen once. This rearrangement joins TRBV28 to TRBJ2-7, with a tentative D call TRBD2 (5 bases). Sequencing was performed on cultured PBMCs, taken from culture after CMV antigen stimulation. This sequence was found in a human donor in good health (CMV status not recorded). Some clones in this sample may be carry-over from other donors' samples. The CDR3: CASSDSRASYEQYF. In nucleotides, the CDR3 is TGTGCCAGCAGTGATTCGAGGGCTTCCTACGAGCAGTACTTC.